Each of the 30 T cell receptor beta chains below was sequenced from the same sample in a study of cytomegalovirus exposure and HLA in healthy donors (dated by TCRdb to 2015 to 2018). Library generation was performed with the immunoSEQ multiplex PCR assay. A mixture of 60 forward primers for TCR Vbeta segments and 13 reverse primers for TCR Jbeta segments was used in the multiplex PCR. This immuneACCESS table, as held by TCRdb, lists in-frame sequences with V and J called but not all clones. Of the missing ones, under half trace to an unresolved V gene in checked studies; the others have no known cause. This sample holds 150,000 to 200,000 clones; approximately 85% were observed only once. The top ten clones comprise approximately 2.1% of the sample. Sequencing input: PBMCs. The receptors here all came from a woman aged 45 to 65 in good health and CMV-seronegative.

The chain combines TRBV19 with TRBJ1-1; the match to TRBD1 covers 8 bases. This CDR3 comprises 18 residues. Germline V lookup: CDR1 LNHDA, CDR2 SQIVND (reference sequence). V lost 4 bases, J lost 3 bases, and 16 bases stayed unmatched. As DNA, the CDR3 is TGTGCCAGTAGTACCCGGGGCAGGGGGCGCCGGGTGGACACTGAAGCTTTCTTT. This encodes CASSTRGRGRRVDTEAFF.

This clone was observed a few times. V is TRBV9 and J is TRBJ2-7; the D gene is possibly TRBD2 (6 bases). In germline, CDR1 is SGDLS, CDR2 YYNGEE. Trimming left V 0 bases short and J 0 bases short, with 13 bases between. CDR3 length equals 16 residues. CDR3 DNA: TGTGCCAGCAGCGTAGCGGAGGGGTGGAACTCCTACGAGCAGTACTTC. Residues: CASSVAEGWNSYEQYF.

This clone showed up just once. The chain is built from TRBV11-2 and TRBJ2-7; D not resolved. The CDR3 spans 14 residues. V lost 0 bases to trimming and J lost 1 base, with 7 bases between them. Per germline, CDR1 SGHAT and CDR2 FQNNGV. This CDR3 reads CASSLDVRSYEQYF. CDR3 sequence (DNA): TGTGCCAGCAGCTTAGATGTTCGGTCCTACGAGCAGTACTTC.

This chain links TRBV18 with TRBJ2-7; TRBD2 is a possible D gene (6 bases). V shed 3 bases and J shed 5 bases, with 11 bases lying between them. Germline V CDR1 and CDR2: KGHSH, LQKENI. This CDR3 is 13 amino acids long. As DNA, the CDR3 is TGTGCCAGCTCACCGACTAGATACCACGAGCAGTACTTC. Translating gives CASSPTRYHEQYF.

The gene calls are TRBV6-4 and TRBJ1-2; 10 nucleotides agree with TRBD1. The J segment lost 8 bases and the V segment lost 5 bases, leaving 5 bases of the junction unmatched. Germline V gives CDR1 MRHNA, CDR2 SNTAGT. The CDR3 covers 13 residues. The DNA for the CDR3 is TGTGCCAGCAGTCCGGGACAGGGGATAGGCTACACCTTC. It codes for CASSPGQGIGYTF.

V and J are TRBV5-1 and TRBJ2-2, with D possibly TRBD2 on 6 matching bases. Germline values: CDR1 SGHRS, CDR2 YFSETQ. This CDR3 has 15 residues. V was trimmed by 3 bases and J by 6 bases, leaving 15 bases between them. The chain's CDR3 is CASSSDWPGAGELFF. The CDR3 DNA follows: TGCGCCAGCAGCTCAGACTGGCCGGGGGCCGGGGAGCTGTTTTTT.

The chain joins TRBV19 to TRBJ2-1, with TRBD2 matching 7 bases. The V gene end was trimmed by 3 bases and the J gene end by 6 bases; junction bases not matched to a gene: 5. The CDR3 is made up of 14 amino acids. Germline assignment: CDR1 LNHDA and CDR2 SQIVND (reference sequence). The chain's CDR3 is CASSISGIRNEQFF. The CDR3 nucleotides are TGTGCCAGTAGTATCAGCGGGATTCGCAATGAGCAGTTCTTC.

This clone came up once. The chain joins TRBV27 to TRBJ2-7; TRBD2 aligns across 10 bases. The CDR3 has 18 residues. Trimming took 2 bases from V and 1 from J; bases not matched to a gene: 11. The germline V gene has CDR1 MNHEY and CDR2 SMNVEV (reference sequence). CDR3 residues: CASSLLASGSRKSYEQYF. Written as DNA, the CDR3 is TGTGCCAGCAGTTTACTAGCTAGCGGGAGTCGAAAATCCTACGAGCAGTACTTC.

This chain uses TRBV2 with TRBJ2-5; tentative D call: TRBD2 (6 bases). Trimming left V 6 bases short and J 2 bases short, with 7 bases between. The length of the CDR3 is 12 residues. Germline lookup yields CDR1 SNHLY and CDR2 FYNNEI. In DNA form, the CDR3 reads TGTGCCAGCAGACGGGGGCAAGAGACCCAGTACTTC. Amino acid sequence: CASRRGQETQYF.

This clone appeared once. The chain has TRBV19 and TRBJ1-1; D is uncertain. Trimming shortened V by 5 bases and J by 8 bases, and 15 bases separated the two germline ends. This CDR3 region has 13 residues. In germline, CDR1 is LNHDA, CDR2 SQIVND (reference sequence). The CDR3 protein is CASSPSRSGEAFF. CDR3 bases: TGTGCCAGTAGTCCGTCACGGTCGGGAGAAGCTTTCTTT.

The gene calls are TRBV6-4 and TRBJ2-1, with 10 positions matching TRBD2. Per germline, CDR1 MRHNA and CDR2 SNTAGT. V gave up 8 bases and J gave up 9 bases; unmatched junction bases: 22. CDR3 length equals 18 residues. In DNA, the CDR3 is TGTGCCAGCGGCCGGAGGCCCCTTGGGCTAGCGGGAGAGGGTGAGCAGTTCTTC. It translates to CASGRRPLGLAGEGEQFF.

This rearrangement joins TRBV27 to TRBJ1-2, with D maybe TRBD1 (5 bases). The CDR3 is made up of 13 amino acids. V gave up 3 bases and J gave up 5 bases, with 10 bases separating them. The V gene's germline CDR1 is MNHEY and CDR2 SMNVEV (reference sequence). The chain's CDR3 is CASSLGGGYGYTF. CDR3 coding DNA: TGTGCCAGCAGTTTGGGGGGGGGTTATGGCTACACCTTC.

The gene calls are TRBV19 and TRBJ1-1; 7 bases agree with TRBD1. The CDR3 is 14 residues long. The germline V gene has CDR1 LNHDA and CDR2 SQIVND (reference sequence). After removal of 4 bases from V and 6 bases from J, the junction contained 8 bases not matched to a gene. DNA of the CDR3: TGTGCCAGTAGTACAGACAGGGCCCCCGCTGAAGCTTTCTTT. Amino acid sequence: CASSTDRAPAEAFF.

This rearrangement joins TRBV28 to TRBJ2-1; 8 bases are shared with TRBD2. There are 18 residues in the CDR3. Unmatched junction bases numbered 11, after V lost 4 bases and J lost 0 bases. In germline, CDR1 is MDHEN, CDR2 SYDVKM. The CDR3 bases are TGTGCCAGCAGTTCACTGACTAGCGTTACGAGCTCCTACAATGAGCAGTTCTTC. Translated: CASSSLTSVTSSYNEQFF.

The chain links TRBV19 to TRBJ2-4, with D tentatively TRBD1 (5 bases). The CDR3 totals 16 residues. Trimming shortened V by 5 bases and J by 0 bases, and 14 bases separated the two germline ends. The V gene's germline CDR1 is LNHDA and CDR2 SQIVND (reference sequence). The CDR3 here is CASSAGLSLAKNIQYF. The CDR3 nucleotides are TGTGCCAGTAGTGCAGGGTTAAGTCTAGCCAAAAACATTCAGTACTTC.

This sequence joins TRBV29-1 and TRBJ2-2, with TRBD2 identical over 10 bases. Germline V CDR1 and CDR2: SQVTM, ANQGSEA. V lost 4 bases, J lost 7 bases, and 6 bases stayed unmatched. This CDR3 spans 14 amino acids. The CDR3: CSVALAGEVGELFF. DNA for the CDR3: TGCAGCGTTGCCCTAGCGGGAGAGGTCGGGGAGCTGTTTTTT.

The V and J genes are TRBV6-1 and TRBJ1-3; perhaps TRBD1 as D (5 bases). Trimming stripped 6 bases from V and 2 bases from J, with 11 bases between. Per the germline V gene, CDR1 is MNHNS and CDR2 is SASEGT. This CDR3 contains 14 residues. The DNA for the CDR3 is TGTGCCAGCAGCACTCGGGGGACTGGAAACACCATATATTTT. This translates into CASSTRGTGNTIYF.

The chain carries TRBV27 and TRBJ2-2; no reliable D call. CDR1 and CDR2 (germline): MNHEY, SMNVEV (reference sequence). Trimming left V 6 bases short and J 0 bases short, with 14 bases between. The CDR3 has 16 amino acids. As DNA, the CDR3 is TGTGCCAGCAGCCCGAGACACGTTACGAACACCGGGGAGCTGTTTTTT. Protein sequence: CASSPRHVTNTGELFF.

There are a few counts of this clone. The DNA for the CDR3 is TGTGCCAGCAGTTATACTAGCGGGAGGGCCCCGAGCACAGATACGCAGTATTTT. Translated: CASSYTSGRAPSTDTQYF. The V and J genes are TRBV28 and TRBJ2-3, with 13 positions matching TRBD2. The V gene end was trimmed by 4 bases and the J gene end by 0 bases; junction bases not matched to a gene: 7. Per germline, CDR1 MDHEN and CDR2 SYDVKM. The CDR3 has 18 amino acids. Filled out from reference TRBV28 and TRBJ2-3, the complete variable domain reads DVKVTQSSRYLVKRTGEKVFLECVQDMDHENMFWYRQDPGLGLRLIYFSYDVKMKEKGDIPEGYSVSREKKERFSLILESASTNQTSMYLCASSYTSGRAPSTDTQYFGPGTRLTVL.

V gene TRBV6-4 combines with J gene TRBJ1-2; TRBD1 aligns across 7 bases. V dropped 3 bases and J dropped 7; count of bases not matched to a gene: 5. The germline V gene has CDR1 MRHNA and CDR2 SNTAGT. The CDR3 consists of 13 residues. CDR3: CASSEGGLAGYTF. CDR3 bases: TGTGCCAGCAGTGAAGGGGGCCTGGCTGGCTACACCTTC.

In the case of this clone: The sample holds other DNA sequences that translate to the same CDR3. This rearrangement joins TRBV9 to TRBJ1-4; D is perhaps TRBD1 (5 bases). Germline CDR1 SGDLS, CDR2 YYNGEE. CDR3 size: 15 residues. Between the trimmed V and J ends, which lost 0 bases and 0 bases, there was a span of 6 bases. The CDR3, as DNA: TGTGCCAGCAGCGTAGGGGGCTCAACTAATGAAAAACTGTTTTTT. Protein sequence: CASSVGGSTNEKLFF.

This chain links TRBV7-2 with TRBJ2-7; 14 bases are a match to TRBD2. Looked up from germline, CDR1 is SGHTA and CDR2 is FQGNSA. V dropped 1 base and J dropped 4; count of bases not matched to a gene: 9. The CDR3 covers 18 residues. The CDR3 nucleotides read TGTGCCAGCAGCTTAGTAGGGGGGACTAGCGGGAGTTTTTACGAGCAGTACTTC. This encodes CASSLVGGTSGSFYEQYF.

The V call is TRBV4-2, the J call TRBJ1-4; the D gene is possibly TRBD1 (5 bases). The CDR3 extends over 17 amino acids. V shed 4 bases and J shed 0 bases, with 15 bases lying between them. Germline lookup yields CDR1 LGHNA and CDR2 YNFKEQ. The CDR3 sequence: CASSPRGGFATNEKLFF. DNA for the CDR3: TGTGCCAGCAGCCCCCGGGGGGGGTTCGCAACTAATGAAAAACTGTTTTTT.

The gene calls are TRBV28 and TRBJ2-3; D may be TRBD2 (5 bases). Trimming stripped 9 bases from V and 6 bases from J, with 13 bases between. Germline V gene lookup returns CDR1 MDHEN and CDR2 SYDVKM. The CDR3 covers 12 residues. The CDR3 bases are TGTGCCAGTTTCGGAGGACGGGATACGCAGTATTTT. Translating gives CASFGGRDTQYF.

This clone was counted a few times. The chain links TRBV7-9 to TRBJ2-5; D gene ambiguous. The J call may be wrong; the DNA end is better matched by TRBJ2-7. From germline, CDR1 is SEHNR and CDR2 FQNEAQ (reference sequence). The CDR3 covers 14 residues. CDR3 sequence (DNA): TGTGCCAGCAGCTTAGAATCGTGGTCCTACGAGCAGTACTTC. As protein: CASSLESWSYEQYF.

The chain joins TRBV10-3 to TRBJ1-5; TRBD1 agrees at 12 bases. The V gene end was trimmed by 0 bases and the J gene end by 1 base; junction bases not matched to a gene: 19. Looked up from germline, CDR1 is ENHRY and CDR2 is SYGVKD. The CDR3 has 23 amino acids. As DNA, the CDR3 is TGTGCCATCAGTGAGTCGGGACGATTACCGGGACAGGGGGCTGGTGAGAGCAATCAGCCCCAGCATTTT. This sequence encodes CAISESGRLPGQGAGESNQPQHF.

V and J are TRBV7-8 and TRBJ1-3, with D tentatively TRBD1 (5 bases). The CDR3 runs 16 residues. Germline assignment: CDR1 SGHVS and CDR2 FQNEAQ. Trimming shortened V by 6 bases and J by 0 bases, and 15 bases separated the two germline ends. CDR3 in amino acids: CASSSQGGLSGNTIYF. CDR3 DNA sequence: TGTGCCAGCAGTTCTCAGGGAGGGCTCTCTGGAAACACCATATATTTT.

The gene calls are TRBV4-3 and TRBJ2-1; 12 bases align to TRBD1. CDR1 LGHNA and CDR2 YSLEER come from the germline V gene. The CDR3 totals 16 residues. The V segment lost 1 base and the J segment 6 bases; nucleotides outside the gene matches: 4. CDR3 in amino acids: CASSQARDRGPNEQFF. The DNA for the CDR3 is TGCGCCAGCAGCCAAGCTCGGGACAGGGGGCCCAATGAGCAGTTCTTC.

The genes are TRBV18 and TRBJ2-5; 7 bases align to TRBD2. Germline CDR1 and CDR2: KGHSH and LQKENI. The CDR3 has 16 amino acids. Trimming removed 1 base from V and 1 base from J; junction bases left unmatched: 6. The CDR3 nucleotides are TGTGCCAGCTCACCACGGGGGGGGTCATCCCAAGAGACCCAGTACTTC. The encoded protein is CASSPRGGSSQETQYF. Together with reference TRBV18 and TRBJ2-5, the CDR3 gives the full variable domain: NAGVMQNPRHLVRRRGQEARLRCSPMKGHSHVYWYRQLPEEGLKFMVYLQKENIIDESGMPKERFSAEFPKEGPSILRIQQVVRGDSAAYFCASSPRGGSSQETQYFGPGTRLLVL.

The DNA of the CDR3 is TGTGCCAGCAGTTCTCCGGGACAGACTATTAGCAATCAGCCCCAGCATTTT. Translating gives CASSSPGQTISNQPQHF. This chain connects TRBV28 to TRBJ1-5, with TRBD1 matching 7 bases. The CDR3 contains 17 residues. The trim removed 4 bases at V and 0 bases at J, leaving 9 bases unmatched. Germline-derived CDR1 and CDR2 are MDHEN and SYDVKM.